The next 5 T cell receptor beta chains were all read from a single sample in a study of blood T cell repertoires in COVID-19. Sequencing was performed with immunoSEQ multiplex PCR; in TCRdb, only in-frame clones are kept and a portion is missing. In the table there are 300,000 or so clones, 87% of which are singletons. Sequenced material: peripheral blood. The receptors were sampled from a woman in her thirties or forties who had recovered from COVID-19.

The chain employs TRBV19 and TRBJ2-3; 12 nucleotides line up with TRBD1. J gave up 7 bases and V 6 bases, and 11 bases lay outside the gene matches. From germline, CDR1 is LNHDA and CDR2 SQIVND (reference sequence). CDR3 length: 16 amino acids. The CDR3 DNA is TGTGCCAGTAGAGGGGTAGGGACAGGGGGCAAACATACGCAGTATTTT. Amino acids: CASRGVGTGGKHTQYF.

CDR3 in DNA: TGTGCCAGCAGTTACGAGGGCTATTACAATGAGCAGTTCTTC. This translates into CASSYEGYYNEQFF. The chain has TRBV6-5 and TRBJ2-1, with a weak D call TRBD2 (5 bases). Germline V gene lookup returns CDR1 MNHEY and CDR2 SVGAGI. CDR3 size: 14 residues. The ends were cut back, 2 bases at V and 4 bases at J, with 9 bases in the middle.

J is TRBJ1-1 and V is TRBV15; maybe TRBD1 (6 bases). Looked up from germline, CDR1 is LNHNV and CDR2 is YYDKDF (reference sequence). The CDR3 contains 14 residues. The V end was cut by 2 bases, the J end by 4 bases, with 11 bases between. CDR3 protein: CATSRNRGATEAFF. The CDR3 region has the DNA TGTGCCACCAGCAGAAACCGGGGGGCCACTGAAGCTTTCTTT.

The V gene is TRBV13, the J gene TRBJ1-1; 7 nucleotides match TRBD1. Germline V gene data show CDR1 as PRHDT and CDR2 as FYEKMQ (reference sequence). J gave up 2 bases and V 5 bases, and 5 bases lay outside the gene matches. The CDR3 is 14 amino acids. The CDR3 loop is CASSKGTANTEAFF. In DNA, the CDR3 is TGTGCCAGCAGCAAAGGGACAGCCAACACTGAAGCTTTCTTT.

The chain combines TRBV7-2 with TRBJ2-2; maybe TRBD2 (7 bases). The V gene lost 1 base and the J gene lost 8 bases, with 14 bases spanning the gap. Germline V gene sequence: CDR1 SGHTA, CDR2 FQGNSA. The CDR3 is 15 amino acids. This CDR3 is CASSLGGGATGELFF. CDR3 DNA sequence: TGTGCCAGCAGCTTAGGAGGGGGGGCCACAGGGGAGCTGTTTTTT.